These T cell receptor beta chains were read from a single sample in a study of T cell responses to AZD1222 COVID-19 vaccine. Libraries were prepared by immunoSEQ multiplex PCR; TCRdb keeps only in-frame clonotypes and omits some of them. Of some 22,000 clones in the sample, around 82% are singletons; the top ten hold around 43%. The sample consisted of peripheral blood, taken on day 0 of AZD1222 vaccination. These receptors were obtained from an adult in good health. The CDR3 runs from the conserved cysteine through the conserved F or W. A D gene is named only where the DNA matches it firmly. Clone sizes are given selectively: once, few, many, or a class where the clone is expanded.

d_gene: -; abundance: -; j_gene: TRBJ2-4; v_gene: TRBV5-1; CDR3aa: CASSLGQDYNIQYF; CDR3nt: TGCGCCAGCAGCTTGGGTCAGGACTATAACATTCAGTACTTC
d_gene: TRBD1; abundance: few; j_gene: TRBJ1-1; v_gene: TRBV28; CDR3aa: CASSFTSGQPNTEAFF; CDR3nt: TGTGCCAGCAGTTTCACCTCGGGACAGCCGAACACTGAAGCTTTCTTT
d_gene: -; abundance: -; j_gene: TRBJ2-7; v_gene: TRBV10-1; CDR3aa: CASSEGGVVDTSENYEQYF; CDR3nt: TGCGCCAGCAGTGAGGGAGGGGTAGTAGATACTTCAGAAAACTACGAGCAGTACTTC
d_gene: -; abundance: -; j_gene: TRBJ2-1; v_gene: TRBV6-2/TRBV6-3; CDR3aa: CATSRGLRDSNEQFF; CDR3nt: TGTGCCACCAGCCGGGGGCTCAGGGATTCCAATGAGCAGTTCTTC
d_gene: -; abundance: few; j_gene: TRBJ2-7; v_gene: TRBV5-6; CDR3aa: CASSLGRSNYEQYF; CDR3nt: TGTGCCAGCAGCTTGGGACGGTCAAACTACGAGCAGTACTTC
d_gene: TRBD1; abundance: -; j_gene: TRBJ1-4; v_gene: TRBV28; CDR3aa: CASSRTGELEKLFF; CDR3nt: TGTGCCAGCAGTCGGACAGGGGAATTGGAAAAACTGTTTTTT
d_gene: TRBD1; abundance: -; j_gene: TRBJ1-4; v_gene: TRBV4-1; CDR3aa: CASSPMTGRTPNEKLFF; CDR3nt: TGCGCCAGCAGCCCTATGACAGGGAGAACTCCTAATGAAAAACTGTTTTTT
d_gene: -; abundance: -; j_gene: TRBJ2-5; v_gene: TRBV11-2; CDR3aa: CASSSLLGLGETQYF; CDR3nt: TGTGCCAGCAGCTCGTTGCTGGGGTTGGGAGAGACCCAGTACTTC
d_gene: TRBD1; abundance: -; j_gene: TRBJ1-1; v_gene: TRBV28; CDR3aa: CATEGRTGGHTEAFF; CDR3nt: TGTGCCACAGAAGGGAGGACAGGGGGCCACACTGAAGCTTTCTTT
d_gene: -; abundance: -; j_gene: TRBJ1-5; v_gene: TRBV9; CDR3aa: CASSPRGDQNQPQHF; CDR3nt: TGTGCCAGCAGCCCCCGGGGGGACCAGAATCAGCCCCAGCATTTT
d_gene: TRBD1; abundance: -; j_gene: TRBJ1-1; v_gene: TRBV28; CDR3aa: CASSTPGQGVNTEAFF; CDR3nt: TGTGCCAGCAGTACTCCGGGACAGGGGGTAAACACTGAAGCTTTCTTT
d_gene: -; abundance: -; j_gene: TRBJ1-1; v_gene: TRBV19; CDR3aa: CASFPQGRAEAFF; CDR3nt: TGTGCCAGTTTCCCTCAGGGTCGGGCTGAAGCTTTCTTT
d_gene: TRBD1; abundance: -; j_gene: TRBJ1-1; v_gene: TRBV27; CDR3aa: CASSQDRATEAFF; CDR3nt: TGTGCCAGCAGCCAGGACAGGGCCACTGAAGCTTTCTTT
d_gene: -; abundance: -; j_gene: TRBJ1-4; v_gene: TRBV27; CDR3aa: CAIRTPGGKLFF; CDR3nt: TGTGCCATACGGACACCCGGCGGAAAACTGTTTTTT
d_gene: -; abundance: -; j_gene: TRBJ1-1; v_gene: TRBV9; CDR3aa: CASSVASMNTEAFF; CDR3nt: TGTGCCAGCAGCGTAGCCAGCATGAACACTGAAGCTTTCTTT
d_gene: TRBD2; abundance: once; j_gene: TRBJ2-1; v_gene: TRBV7-9; CDR3aa: CASSLGLAGGREEQFF; CDR3nt: TGTGCCAGCAGCCTCGGTCTAGCGGGGGGTCGAGAAGAGCAGTTCTTC
d_gene: -; abundance: -; j_gene: TRBJ1-2; v_gene: TRBV28; CDR3aa: CASTLLGDNYGYTF; CDR3nt: TGTGCCAGCACCCTATTAGGGGACAACTATGGCTACACCTTC
d_gene: TRBD1; abundance: few; j_gene: TRBJ1-1; v_gene: TRBV19; CDR3aa: CASSIGGQGNTEAFF; CDR3nt: TGTGCCAGTAGTATAGGGGGACAGGGGAACACTGAAGCTTTCTTT
d_gene: -; abundance: -; j_gene: TRBJ2-2; v_gene: TRBV9; CDR3aa: CASSATTGDSGELFF; CDR3nt: TGTGCCAGCAGCGCTACTACAGGGGACTCCGGGGAGCTGTTTTTT
d_gene: -; abundance: -; j_gene: TRBJ2-3; v_gene: TRBV18; CDR3aa: CASSPPRDTQYF; CDR3nt: TGTGCCAGCTCACCTCCCAGGGACACGCAGTATTTT
d_gene: TRBD2; abundance: -; j_gene: TRBJ2-3; v_gene: TRBV28; CDR3aa: CASSFSLAGTDTQYF; CDR3nt: TGTGCCAGCAGTTTTTCCCTAGCGGGCACAGATACGCAGTATTTT
d_gene: TRBD1; abundance: -; j_gene: TRBJ2-3; v_gene: TRBV28; CDR3aa: CASSLWVGQGNTQYF; CDR3nt: TGTGCCAGCAGTTTATGGGTGGGACAGGGGAATACGCAGTATTTT
d_gene: -; abundance: -; j_gene: TRBJ2-2; v_gene: TRBV6-5; CDR3aa: CASRGQALTGELFF; CDR3nt: TGTGCCAGCAGGGGGCAGGCCTTAACCGGGGAGCTGTTTTTT
d_gene: -; abundance: -; j_gene: TRBJ2-2; v_gene: TRBV11-2; CDR3aa: CASSVVVDGELFF; CDR3nt: TGTGCCAGCAGTGTAGTAGTTGACGGGGAGCTGTTTTTT
d_gene: -; abundance: -; j_gene: TRBJ1-3; v_gene: TRBV28; CDR3aa: CASNSGEISGNTIYF; CDR3nt: TGTGCCAGCAACTCAGGTGAAATCTCTGGAAACACCATATATTTT
d_gene: -; abundance: -; j_gene: TRBJ2-3; v_gene: TRBV18; CDR3aa: CASSSYANTDTQYF; CDR3nt: TGTGCCAGCTCGTCATATGCGAACACAGATACGCAGTATTTT
d_gene: -; abundance: few; j_gene: TRBJ1-2; v_gene: TRBV7-5; CDR3aa: CVRSFPDSYGYTF; CDR3nt: TGTGTCAGAAGCTTTCCTGACAGCTATGGCTACACCTTC
d_gene: -; abundance: -; j_gene: TRBJ2-7; v_gene: TRBV18; CDR3aa: CASSPSGDGEQYF; CDR3nt: TGTGCCAGCTCACCTAGTGGGGACGGGGAGCAGTACTTC
d_gene: TRBD2; abundance: -; j_gene: TRBJ2-1; v_gene: TRBV7-2; CDR3aa: CASSWGGEQFF; CDR3nt: TGTGCCAGCAGCTGGGGGGGTGAGCAGTTCTTC
d_gene: -; abundance: -; j_gene: TRBJ1-1; v_gene: TRBV28; CDR3aa: CASSPNQKDSAFF; CDR3nt: TGTGCCAGCAGCCCCAATCAAAAGGACAGCGCTTTCTTT
d_gene: -; abundance: once; j_gene: TRBJ1-2; v_gene: TRBV30; CDR3aa: CAWSGGDYGYTF; CDR3nt: TGTGCCTGGAGTGGCGGTGACTATGGCTACACCTTC
d_gene: -; abundance: -; j_gene: TRBJ1-5; v_gene: TRBV18; CDR3aa: CASSPQGDTEPQHF; CDR3nt: TGTGCCAGCTCACCACAAGGGGATACCGAGCCCCAGCATTTT
d_gene: -; abundance: -; j_gene: TRBJ2-7; v_gene: TRBV30; CDR3aa: CAWSQGLANSYEQYF; CDR3nt: TGTGCCTGGAGCCAGGGGCTAGCGAACTCCTACGAGCAGTACTTC
d_gene: -; abundance: -; j_gene: TRBJ2-3; v_gene: TRBV5-1; CDR3aa: CASSLGGRRDTQYF; CDR3nt: TGCGCCAGCAGCTTGGGGGGCCGGAGAGATACGCAGTATTTT
d_gene: -; abundance: few; j_gene: TRBJ2-1; v_gene: TRBV28; CDR3aa: CASSLQSNEQFF; CDR3nt: TGTGCCAGCAGTCTACAGAGCAATGAGCAGTTCTTC
d_gene: -; abundance: few; j_gene: TRBJ2-3; v_gene: TRBV28; CDR3aa: CASSKAVPTTDTQYF; CDR3nt: TGTGCCAGCAGCAAAGCAGTTCCAACCACAGATACGCAGTATTTT
d_gene: TRBD1; abundance: once; j_gene: TRBJ2-1; v_gene: TRBV14; CDR3aa: CASSQDVGQGYNEQFF; CDR3nt: TGTGCCAGCAGCCAAGATGTGGGACAGGGCTACAATGAGCAGTTCTTC
d_gene: -; abundance: -; j_gene: TRBJ2-2; v_gene: TRBV9; CDR3aa: CASSVGTDPNTGELFF; CDR3nt: TGTGCCAGCAGCGTAGGGACAGACCCGAACACCGGGGAGCTGTTTTTT
d_gene: -; abundance: -; j_gene: TRBJ2-3; v_gene: TRBV30; CDR3aa: CAWAKSTDTQYF; CDR3nt: TGTGCCTGGGCGAAAAGCACAGATACGCAGTATTTT
d_gene: TRBD2; abundance: -; j_gene: TRBJ2-1; v_gene: TRBV28; CDR3aa: CASKSGGANNEQFF; CDR3nt: TGTGCCAGCAAAAGCGGGGGGGCCAACAATGAGCAGTTCTTC
d_gene: -; abundance: -; j_gene: TRBJ2-7; v_gene: TRBV4-1; CDR3aa: CASSQEGDGSYEQYF; CDR3nt: TGCGCCAGCAGCCAAGAGGGGGACGGGAGCTACGAGCAGTACTTC